This T cell receptor (beta chain) appears in the sequencing data of a study of T cells in localized non-small cell lung cancer. Study-level findings and limits: A single tumor region was sequenced, leaving heterogeneity possible. Adjacent lung held a median approximately 50 of the top 100 tumor clones. Exceeding tumor, uninvolved adjacent lung had the highest T cell clonality. Higher adjacent-lung clonality was associated with shorter survival.

CDR3 length: 19 amino acids. This clone has just a few counts. Its specificity is unknown. Clones were sequenced by immunoSEQ multiplex PCR, and TCRdb holds only the in-frame ones, with some missing. The table includes about 2,600 clones, roughly 30% detected once. This specimen consisted of lung tumor tissue, obtained before any cancer treatment. J is TRBJ2-7 and V is TRBV7-5; the DNA was not compared with TRBD1, the D call given in the table. TRBV7-5 is listed as a pseudogene. The TCR comes from a male donor older than 55 with stage II squamous cell lung carcinoma. The CDR3 DNA is TGTGCCAGCAGCTCACGGACAGGGCCCCACACCTTCCCATCCTACGAGCAGTACGTC. Protein: CASSSRTGPHTFPSYEQYV.